This entry describes one TCR beta chain. Clones were sequenced by immunoSEQ multiplex PCR, and TCRdb holds only the in-frame ones, with some missing. The table includes 74,000 or so clones, about nine tenths detected once. These data belong to a study of control samples from healthy donors and cancer patients. Specimen: blood. This clonotype was obtained from a man between 50 and 59 years old in good health.

CDR3 sequence (DNA): TGTGCCAGCAGCTTCGCGGGACAAGAGACCCAGTACTTC. Translation: CASSFAGQETQYF. The chain couples TRBV5-5 to TRBJ2-5, with D perhaps matching TRBD2 (6 bases). Germline V gives CDR1 SGHKS, CDR2 YYEKEE (reference sequence). The CDR3 is 13 amino acids. V was clipped by 2 bases and J by 2 bases, with 7 bases between them.